What follows are 5 T cell receptor beta chains derived from one specimen sequenced in a study of blood T cell repertoires in COVID-19 (dated by TCRdb to 2018 to 2021). Library preparation used the immunoSEQ multiplex PCR assay. TCRdb provides this immuneACCESS table in a form limited to in-frame rearrangements. Some clones are lacking; in checked studies, under half of them reflect an unresolved V gene, and why the rest are absent is not known. The sample profile shows about 240,000 clones; roughly 80% of them were found once. Approximately 4.5% of the sample is taken by the ten largest. Sequenced sample: peripheral blood. The receptors originated from a woman aged 70 to 79 with acute or convalescent COVID-19.

The rearrangement links TRBV21-1 to TRBJ1-4. TRBV21-1 is described as a pseudogene. The CDR3 has 22 residues. The CDR3 coding sequence is TGTGCCAGCAGCAAACTCAATCCCCCGATGGGGGGAAACCCTAGGACTAATGAAAAACTGTTTTTT. This sequence encodes CASSKLNPPMGGNPRTNEKLFF.

The sample holds one count of this clone. The chain links TRBV18 to TRBJ1-1; D might be TRBD1 (6 bases). This CDR3 spans 16 amino acids. Trimming cost V 1 base and J 3 bases, with 15 bases left between them. Per the germline V gene, CDR1 is KGHSH and CDR2 is LQKENI. The CDR3 loop is CASSPRRGSLYTEAFF. The CDR3 DNA sequence: TGTGCCAGCTCACCACGCAGGGGAAGCTTGTACACTGAAGCTTTCTTT.

This chain uses TRBV27 with TRBJ1-2, with 8 bases that match TRBD1. The germline gives CDR1 MNHEY, CDR2 SMNVEV (reference sequence). CDR3 length: 13 amino acids. V lost 4 bases to trimming and J lost 6 bases; unmatched junction nucleotides: 4. The CDR3 bases are TGTGCCAGCAGTTACAGGGGGGGAAATGGCTACACCTTC. This codes for CASSYRGGNGYTF.

This sequence joins TRBV5-1 and TRBJ2-5; D is undetermined. In germline, CDR1 is SGHRS, CDR2 YFSETQ. The length of the CDR3 is 14 residues. V gave up 1 base and J gave up 5 bases, with 12 bases separating them. The chain's CDR3 is CASSLSFSEETQYF. The CDR3 DNA is TGCGCCAGCAGCTTGTCGTTTTCGGAGGAGACCCAGTACTTC.

This chain uses TRBV5-3 with TRBJ2-5, with D unresolved. TRBV5-3 is known as an ORF, though its function is uncertain. V dropped 0 bases and J dropped 1 base, with 10 bases sitting between them. The CDR3 spans 15 residues. Here the CDR3 DNA reads TGTGCCAGAAGCTTGGATCAGGCGTGCCAAGAGACCCAGTACTTC. Translating gives CARSLDQACQETQYF.